This TCR beta chain was captured by sequencing in a study of tissue T cells after allogeneic stem cell transplantation. Findings and limits, study-wide: Shared clones across patients were few; motif clustering revealed tissue-specific shared signatures. Alloreactivity or antigen specificity of tissue TCRs was not determined; some clones might be host cells. Tissue-detected TCR repertoire was only partly captured by blood and spleen T cells.

Clones were read by immunoSEQ multiplex PCR, and TCRdb kept only the in-frame ones, dropping some. The data show around 50,000 clones, about three quarters seen once. V lost 7 bases and J 3 bases, leaving 8 bases between the germline ends. Germline V CDR1 and CDR2: NNHDY, SYVADS. The CDR3 has 11 residues. Regarding this clone: Its target is unknown. All gene names here are mouse names. Sequencing ends 1 residue short of the CDR3 end; the germline J gene provides the rest.

This TCR was sampled from a pool of C57BL/6 mice in good health. The rearrangement uses TRBV13-3 and TRBJ2-7; D may match TRBD1 or TRBD2 (5 bases each). The sequencing sample was made of sorted cells pooled from one or two spleens. CDR3 protein: CASRDGYEQYF. CDR3 bases read: TGTGCCAGCCGGGACGGCTATGAACAGTAC.